The 23 T cell receptor beta chains reported below all come from one sample, sequenced in a study of shared clonotypes between healthy human individuals. Profiled with immunoSEQ multiplex PCR; TCRdb holds only in-frame clones, not every one. The data hold about 2.4 million clones, with just over 90% observed a single time. The sequenced sample consisted of naive CD4+ T cells sorted from blood. Subset here: CD45RA+ positively selected. The receptor source for this set is a man younger than 35 in good health.

This chain connects TRBV5-4 to TRBJ1-2, with D possibly matching TRBD1 (6 bases). V lost 0 bases, J lost 0 bases, and 12 bases lay in between. Per germline, CDR1 SGHNT and CDR2 YYREEE (reference sequence). This CDR3 contains 16 residues. The CDR3, as DNA: TGTGCCAGCAGCTTGGGACGGACAGCTTCTAACTATGGCTACACCTTC. Protein sequence: CASSLGRTASNYGYTF.

The chain uses TRBV28 and TRBJ1-2, with 9 bases matching TRBD1. The CDR3 loop spans 14 amino acids. Trimming at V came to 5 bases and at J to 7 bases, leaving 8 bases not matched to a gene. The germline V gene encodes CDR1 MDHEN and CDR2 SYDVKM. The CDR3 DNA sequence: TGTGCCAGCAGTCACAGGGACAGGGTTCCTGGCTACACCTTC. Encoded protein: CASSHRDRVPGYTF.

This clone was counted once. V is TRBV11-2 and J is TRBJ2-5, with a tentative D call TRBD1 (8 bases). V was trimmed by 5 bases and J by 1 base, leaving 17 bases between them. This CDR3 is 16 amino acids long. CDR1 and CDR2 (germline): SGHAT, FQNNGV. The CDR3 DNA reads as TGTGCCAGCAGCCAGGGGGCGGGGGTGTTCCAAGAGACCCAGTACTTC. Residues: CASSQGAGVFQETQYF. Full variable domain (outside the CDR3, taken from reference TRBV11-2 and TRBJ2-5): EAGVAQSPRYKIIEKRQSVAFWCNPISGHATLYWYQQILGQGPKLLIQFQNNGVVDDSQLPKDRFSAERLKGVDSTLKIQPAKLEDSAVYLCASSQGAGVFQETQYFGPGTRLLVL.

The chain employs TRBV7-2 and TRBJ2-7; TRBD1 is a possible D gene (6 bases). The germline V gene encodes CDR1 SGHTA and CDR2 FQGNSA. V lost 5 bases and J lost 0, with 14 bases in between. The CDR3 loop spans 15 amino acids. The CDR3 nucleotides read TGTGCCAGCAGCCTGGGCCGGGACATCTCCTACGAGCAGTACTTC. Protein sequence: CASSLGRDISYEQYF.

The V gene is TRBV6-5, the J gene TRBJ1-4, with D hard to call. Germline V CDR1 and CDR2: MNHEY, SVGAGI. V was trimmed by 2 bases and J by 7 bases, leaving 11 bases between them. The CDR3 length is 14 residues. The CDR3 is CASSYRGNFEKLFF. CDR3 coding DNA: TGTGCCAGCAGTTACAGAGGGAACTTTGAAAAACTGTTTTTT.

The V call is TRBV5-1, the J call TRBJ2-2; D is undetermined. The CDR3 sequence is 14 residues long. The V and J ends lost 0 bases and 3 bases respectively, with 6 bases between them. Looked up from germline, CDR1 is SGHRS and CDR2 is YFSETQ. The CDR3 DNA is TGCGCCAGCAGCTTGGAACACTACACCGGGGAGCTGTTTTTT. This translates into CASSLEHYTGELFF.

V is TRBV19 and J is TRBJ2-1, with 9 bases identical to TRBD1. The V gene's germline CDR1 is LNHDA and CDR2 SQIVND (reference sequence). This CDR3 has 16 amino acids. The V segment lost 7 bases and the J segment 5 bases; nucleotides outside the gene matches: 12. CDR3 in amino acids: CASTLGLDRGNNEQFF. DNA for the CDR3: TGTGCCAGTACCCTAGGGTTGGACAGGGGTAACAATGAGCAGTTCTTC.

The count of this clone is one. Different DNA sequences within this sample yield the same CDR3. The V gene is TRBV5-4, the J gene TRBJ1-1; D is ambiguous. CDR3 length: 13 amino acids. Germline V CDR1 and CDR2: SGHNT, YYREEE (reference sequence). Trimming removed 3 bases at V and 0 bases at J, with 6 bases between. The CDR3 nucleotides are TGTGCCAGCAGCTCTACTGTGAACACTGAAGCTTTCTTT. Its translation is CASSSTVNTEAFF.

This sequence joins TRBV5-1 and TRBJ2-7; 13 bases are a match to TRBD2. With 3 bases clipped from V and 2 bases from J, the junction kept 11 bases outside the gene matches. Germline V lookup: CDR1 SGHRS, CDR2 YFSETQ. The CDR3 sequence is 18 residues long. This CDR3 is CASSSGGGGLAGTYEQYF. The CDR3, as DNA: TGCGCCAGCAGCTCCGGAGGAGGGGGACTAGCGGGAACCTACGAGCAGTACTTC.

The J gene is TRBJ1-1, the V gene TRBV5-1; perhaps TRBD1 as D (6 bases). The CDR3 runs to 14 residues. V dropped 4 bases and J dropped 0 bases, with 10 bases sitting between them. Germline assignment: CDR1 SGHRS and CDR2 YFSETQ. As DNA, the CDR3 is TGCGCCAGCAGCGACAGGACTTTGAACACTGAAGCTTTCTTT. The encoded protein is CASSDRTLNTEAFF.

The chain's CDR3 is CASSSAGSYEQYF. CDR3 DNA: TGCGCCAGCAGCTCAGCAGGGTCCTACGAGCAGTACTTC. This rearrangement joins TRBV5-1 to TRBJ2-7; D might be TRBD1 (5 bases). The V end was cut by 3 bases, the J end by 1 base, with 8 bases between. CDR3 size: 13 residues. CDR1 is SGHRS, CDR2 YFSETQ, per germline.

This clone came up once. The sample has other DNA sequences that encode this CDR3 too. The CDR3 nucleotides are TGCGCCAGCAGCTCCGAGTCCTACGAGCAGTACTTC. Translated: CASSSESYEQYF. V is TRBV5-1 and J is TRBJ2-7; D gene ambiguous. The germline V and J ends were trimmed by 3 bases and 1 base, with 5 bases remaining between them. Germline CDR1 and CDR2: SGHRS and YFSETQ. This CDR3 is built from 12 residues. The full variable domain, its missing parts supplied by reference TRBV5-1 and TRBJ2-7, is KAGVTQTPRYLIKTRGQQVTLSCSPISGHRSVSWYQQTPGQGLQFLFEYFSETQRNKGNFPGRFSGRQFSNSRSEMNVSTLELGDSALYLCASSSESYEQYFGPGTRLTVT.

V gene TRBV15 combines with J gene TRBJ2-7, with D unclear. Germline lookup yields CDR1 LNHNV and CDR2 YYDKDF (reference sequence). The CDR3 has 14 residues. V gave up 0 bases and J gave up 2 bases, with 8 bases separating them. The CDR3 nucleotides read TGTGCCACCAGCAGAGATAAAGGTACCTACGAGCAGTACTTC. Amino acids: CATSRDKGTYEQYF.

The CDR3 region is CASSPQGFDTDTQYF. The CDR3 region has the DNA TGTGCCAGTAGCCCACAGGGATTTGACACAGATACGCAGTATTTT. The chain recombines TRBV19 with TRBJ2-3; D is possibly TRBD1 (6 bases). This CDR3 is 15 amino acids long. Between the trimmed V and J ends, which lost 6 bases and 2 bases, there was a span of 15 bases. Germline assignment: CDR1 LNHDA and CDR2 SQIVND (reference sequence). Full variable domain (remainder filled in from reference TRBV19 and TRBJ2-3): DGGITQSPKYLFRKEGQNVTLSCEQNLNHDAMYWYRQDPGQGLRLIYYSQIVNDFQKGDIAEGYSVSREKKESFPLTVTSAQKNPTAFYLCASSPQGFDTDTQYFGPGTRLTVL.

In the case of this clone: This sample includes further DNA sequences coding for the same CDR3. The chain joins TRBV9 to TRBJ2-7; D unclear. CDR1 is SGDLS, CDR2 YYNGEE, per germline. Trimming pared 0 bases from V and 2 bases from J, leaving 6 bases between. CDR3 length: 13 amino acids. CDR3 protein: CASSVGGTYEQYF. The CDR3 nucleotides read TGTGCCAGCAGCGTAGGTGGGACCTACGAGCAGTACTTC.

V and J are TRBV6-5 and TRBJ2-1; maybe TRBD1 (5 bases). The V gene lost 6 bases and the J gene lost 8 bases, with 14 bases spanning the gap. CDR1 is MNHEY and CDR2 is SVGAGI in the germline V gene. This CDR3 is 13 amino acids long. The DNA for the CDR3 is TGTGCCAGCAGCAGGCAGGGCGGCGATGAGCAGTTCTTC. Translating it yields CASSRQGGDEQFF.

The chain employs TRBV6-1 and TRBJ2-5; 8 positions match TRBD1. Trimming removed 3 bases from V and 5 bases from J; junction bases left unmatched: 5. CDR1 and CDR2 (germline): MNHNS, SASEGT. CDR3 size: 14 residues. DNA of the CDR3: TGTGCCAGCAGTGATACAGGGGGTGGGGAGACCCAGTACTTC. This encodes CASSDTGGGETQYF.

J is TRBJ2-3 and V is TRBV7-9; tentative D call: TRBD1 (5 bases). Germline V gives CDR1 SEHNR, CDR2 FQNEAQ (reference sequence). Trimming removed 3 bases from V and 2 bases from J, with 9 bases in between. This CDR3 spans 14 amino acids. The CDR3 sequence: CASSFQGFTDTQYF. The CDR3 DNA sequence: TGTGCCAGCAGCTTTCAGGGTTTCACAGATACGCAGTATTTT.

The chain combines TRBV6-5 with TRBJ1-2; 9 nucleotides align to TRBD1. There are 15 residues in the CDR3. Germline V gene sequence: CDR1 MNHEY, CDR2 SVGAGI. Trimming cost V 2 bases and J 11 bases; bases outside gene matches: 12. The CDR3 region is CASSYQGGQGVRYTF. Here the CDR3 DNA reads TGTGCCAGCAGTTACCAGGGGGGACAGGGAGTAAGGTACACCTTC.

This clone has only one observation. V gene TRBV6-5 combines with J gene TRBJ2-7; 13 bases map to TRBD2. V lost 5 bases and J lost 4; bases outside the gene matches: 2. CDR1 and CDR2 (germline): MNHEY, SVGAGI. The CDR3 extends over 14 amino acids. The chain's CDR3 is CASSQTSGGYEQYF. The CDR3 DNA follows: TGTGCCAGCAGTCAGACTAGCGGGGGGTACGAGCAGTACTTC.

With respect to this clone: The identical CDR3 is also encoded by other nucleotide sequences in the sample. The V gene is TRBV5-1, the J gene TRBJ1-4; possible D gene TRBD1, 6 bases. The V and J ends lost 4 bases and 1 base respectively, with 14 bases between them. Germline assignment: CDR1 SGHRS and CDR2 YFSETQ. This CDR3 has 16 residues. The CDR3 region has the DNA TGCGCCAGCAGCCTTGGACAGACAATAACTAATGAAAAACTGTTTTTT. It is translated as CASSLGQTITNEKLFF.

The CDR3 here is CASSSRDTWDTQYF. CDR3 DNA: TGTGCCAGTAGTTCTCGGGACACGTGGGATACGCAGTATTTT. V usage is TRBV19 and J usage is TRBJ2-3; possible D gene TRBD1, 6 bases. The germline V gene encodes CDR1 LNHDA and CDR2 SQIVND (reference sequence). The CDR3 length is 14 residues. The V end lost 5 bases, the J end lost 6 bases, and 15 bases lay between the germline ends.

The chain uses TRBV5-1 and TRBJ1-1; D is uncertain. The CDR3 contains 15 residues. Per the germline V gene, CDR1 is SGHRS and CDR2 is YFSETQ. The germline V and J ends were trimmed by 4 bases and 3 bases, with 16 bases remaining between them. Here the CDR3 reads CASSRWVTGDTEAFF. In nucleotides, the CDR3 is TGCGCCAGCAGCCGCTGGGTTACGGGTGACACTGAAGCTTTCTTT.